The subject of this entry is one T cell receptor (beta chain). Reverse transcription of roughly 0.5 to 1 ug RNA was performed with random hexamers. immunoSEQ multiplex PCR amplified TCR beta CDR3 across 54 Vbeta, 13 Jbeta. A single record per CDR3 protein comes from TCRdb applying MiXCR to the immunoSEQ multiplex PCR reads. This table has 45,000 to 60,000 distinct CDR3 sequences, over 90% appearing once. The data were taken from a study of CD8 T cells in Susac syndrome. The CDR3 totals 14 residues. The V and J ends lost 2 bases and 2 bases respectively, with 10 bases between them. Germline V gene data show CDR1 as MNHEY and CDR2 as SMNVEV (reference sequence).

V usage is TRBV27 and J usage is TRBJ2-7, with D maybe TRBD1 (6 bases). The sequenced sample was CD8+ T cells from PBMCs. This clonotype originated in a human donor in good health. CDR3 region: CASSLRGSPYEQYF. For the CDR3, the DNA is TGTGCCAGCAGTTTAAGGGGGTCCCCCTACGAGCAGTACTTC.